Following are 3 T cell receptor beta chains from one sample sequenced in a study of response to subunit inactivated influenza vaccine (dated by TCRdb to 2017 to 2018). The method behind the library was RT-PCR. Instrument used: Illumina HiSeq 2500. TCRdb reran the public reads through fastp at Q25 and MiXCR, keeping productive beta chains. For every CDR3 protein sequence, its rows merge into one entry that carries the most common genes and DNA. The sample table contains 540,000 or so distinct CDR3 sequences; only one count was recorded for 10% to 15% of them. The top ten clonotypes cover roughly 14% of the sample. According to the study, the label for this sample's time point signals: more than 35 days after influenza vaccine administration. The material was PBMCs from blood, obtained roughly 45 days after vaccination. Source of these receptors: a man aged 45-60 years who received an inactivated influenza vaccine. Donor details come from another sample of the same person, matched by shared clones.

Here the CDR3 reads CASSKGAGVGNIQYF. CDR3 bases: TGCGCCAGCAGCAAAGGAGCGGGGGTCGGGAACATTCAGTACTTC. The rearrangement joins TRBV5-1 to TRBJ2-4; TRBD2 agrees at 8 bases. V gave up 4 bases and J gave up 7 bases; unmatched junction bases: 10. The CDR3 is made up of 15 amino acids. Germline CDR1 reads SGHRS; CDR2 reads YFSETQ. The variable domain in full, with the rest retrieved from reference TRBV5-1 and TRBJ2-4, is KAGVTQTPRYLIKTRGQQVTLSCSPISGHRSVSWYQQTPGQGLQFLFEYFSETQRNKGNFPGRFSGRQFSNSRSEMNVSTLELGDSALYLCASSKGAGVGNIQYFGAGTRLSVL.

This clonotype was seen a handful of times. This chain uses TRBV2 with TRBJ2-3; D gene ambiguous. There are 13 residues in the CDR3. The V and J ends lost 2 bases and 4 bases respectively, with 7 bases between them. Germline V gene sequence: CDR1 SNHLY, CDR2 FYNNEI. This chain's CDR3 is CASSEQVADTQYF. In nucleotides, the CDR3 is TGTGCCAGCAGTGAACAGGTGGCAGATACGCAGTATTTT.

This chain links TRBV7-9 with TRBJ2-5; weak D call: TRBD2 (5 bases). With 5 bases removed from V and 7 bases from J, the gap between germline ends came to 20 bases. CDR1 is SEHNR and CDR2 is FQNEAQ in the germline V gene (reference sequence). This CDR3 region has 15 residues. The CDR3, as DNA: TGTGCCAGCAGCGCGACCGCTACTTGGGAGTCGACCCAGTACTTC. Translated, it gives CASSATATWESTQYF.